This TCR beta chain was recorded in a study of T cell repertoires in cytomegalovirus infection. Findings and caveats of the study: Identification of carriers of CMV plus the relevant HLA was performed using cumulative public TCR beta family frequency. Within the response measured ex vivo, HLA-C-restricted CMV-specific TCR beta clonotypes were dominant.

Germline CDR1 is SGHVS and CDR2 is FNYEAQ. Between the trimmed V and J ends, which lost 4 bases and 5 bases, there was a span of 10 bases. The CDR3 is 13 amino acids. With regard to this clonotype: Antigen: not known.

TCRdb analysed the reads with MiXCR anew, one entry per CDR3 protein. The sample records around 450,000 distinct CDR3 sequences, approximately 33% being singletons. This chain uses TRBV7-6 with TRBJ2-3, with D uncertain. Material for sequencing was PBMCs. This clonotype was obtained from a human donor in good health (CMV status not recorded). Some clones in this sample may be carry-over from other donors' samples. CDR3 bases: TGTGCCAGCAGCTCCTCCATGATAGATACGCAGTATTTT. Protein product: CASSSSMIDTQYF.